The rows below give T cell receptor beta chains drawn from one sample of a study of blood T cells in healthy people across ages. TCRdb independently ran MiXCR on the 5' RACE reads; one entry per CDR3 protein. The sample has some 1.5 million distinct CDR3 sequences, roughly 27% seen once. Specimen: blood. Receptors were obtained from a woman younger than 45 in good health. Each CDR3 is given with its conserved first and last residue. The D gene is left open where the match is weak. Expanded clones are given a class, and other clones once, few, many or no size at all.

D: NA
V: TRBV10-3
J: TRBJ1-2
size: many
DNA: TGTGCCATCAGTGAGAATTCAGGGGACGATGGCTACACCTTC
CDR3: CAISENSGDDGYTF

D: NA
V: TRBV4-3
J: TRBJ1-3
size: NA
DNA: TGCGCCAGCAGCCAAGGCATGGACGGACCTGGAAACACCATATATTTT
CDR3: CASSQGMDGPGNTIYF

D: NA
V: TRBV20-1
J: TRBJ1-1
size: NA
DNA: TGCAGTGCTAGAGATGTCGGGTGGCAGGAAGGGGCTTTCTTT
CDR3: CSARDVGWQEGAFF

D: NA
V: TRBV29-1
J: TRBJ1-4
size: few
DNA: TGCAGCGTTGGCAGTCTTGTTAATGAAAAACTGTTTTTT
CDR3: CSVGSLVNEKLFF

D: NA
V: TRBV7-3
J: TRBJ2-3
size: NA
DNA: TGTGCCAGCAGCTTAAGATCAGGAATCGTGCAGCCAGATACGCAGTATTTT
CDR3: CASSLRSGIVQPDTQYF

D: NA
V: TRBV6-1
J: TRBJ1-1
size: few
DNA: TGTGCCAGCAAGGTTGGCGGAAACACTGAAGCTTTCTTT
CDR3: CASKVGGNTEAFF

D: NA
V: TRBV5-1
J: TRBJ2-7
size: NA
DNA: TGCGCCAGCGCCTACGACTTGTCCGAGCAGTACTTC
CDR3: CASAYDLSEQYF

D: NA
V: TRBV5-1
J: TRBJ1-1
size: few
DNA: TGCGCCAGCAGCTTCGGCAGGGGTGACACTGAAGCTTTCTTT
CDR3: CASSFGRGDTEAFF

D: TRBD1
V: TRBV7-9
J: TRBJ2-5
size: NA
DNA: TGTGCCATCAGCCCTAGTTGGGACAGGCAAGAGACCCAGTACTTC
CDR3: CAISPSWDRQETQYF

D: TRBD2
V: TRBV15
J: TRBJ2-1
size: few
DNA: TGTGCCACCAACGACAGGACTAGCGGGACGGACAATGAGCAGTTCTTC
CDR3: CATNDRTSGTDNEQFF

D: NA
V: TRBV20-1
J: TRBJ2-5
size: many
DNA: TGCAGTGCTAGAGATTGGGGGAGGCAGGGAGAGACCCAGTACTTC
CDR3: CSARDWGRQGETQYF

D: TRBD2
V: TRBV20-1
J: TRBJ2-7
size: many
DNA: TGCAGTGCTAGAGGACCGGGACTATCTTACGAGCAGTACTTC
CDR3: CSARGPGLSYEQYF

D: TRBD1
V: TRBV3-1
J: TRBJ1-4
size: NA
DNA: TGTGCCAGCAGCCAGAGGGACAGGGATGAAAAACTGTTTTTT
CDR3: CASSQRDRDEKLFF

D: TRBD1
V: TRBV5-5
J: TRBJ1-4
size: NA
DNA: TGTGCCAGCAACTGGGGGGACAGAACAACTAATGAAAAACTGTTTTTT
CDR3: CASNWGDRTTNEKLFF

D: NA
V: TRBV7-9
J: TRBJ2-3
size: once
DNA: TGTGCCAGCAGCTTAGTGTCACAGCCAAGGGGGACGCAGTATTTT
CDR3: CASSLVSQPRGTQYF

D: TRBD1
V: TRBV5-5
J: TRBJ2-4
size: NA
DNA: TGTGCCAGCAGCCTCTACGGGGGACACAGGGGGCCTGCCAAAAACATTCGGTACTTC
CDR3: CASSLYGGHRGPAKNIRYF

D: NA
V: TRBV15
J: TRBJ2-5
size: few
DNA: TGTGCCACCAGCAGAGATCAGGCAGGGCAAGAGACCCAGTACTTC
CDR3: CATSRDQAGQETQYF

D: TRBD1
V: TRBV2
J: TRBJ2-1
size: few
DNA: TGTGCCAGCAGTAGGGACAGGGGGCTTTTTTGGAATGAGCAGTTCTTC
CDR3: CASSRDRGLFWNEQFF

D: TRBD2
V: TRBV20-1
J: TRBJ2-3
size: many
DNA: TGCAGTGCTAGAGGACTAGCGGGACGAGGGAGGATCACAGATACGCAGTATTTT
CDR3: CSARGLAGRGRITDTQYF

D: TRBD2
V: TRBV6-6
J: TRBJ2-1
size: NA
DNA: TGTGCCAGCAGTCTTCCCCGGACTAGCACCGAAAATGAGCAGTTCTTC
CDR3: CASSLPRTSTENEQFF

D: NA
V: TRBV12-3/TRBV12-4
J: TRBJ2-1
size: few
DNA: TGTGCCAGCACCTTTAGGAGCGGGTTATTGAATGAGCAGTTCTTC
CDR3: CASTFRSGLLNEQFF

D: TRBD1
V: TRBV29-1
J: TRBJ1-2
size: few
DNA: TGCAGCGCCCGGGACAGCTCTAACTATGGCTACACCTTC
CDR3: CSARDSSNYGYTF

D: TRBD1
V: TRBV7-2
J: TRBJ1-3
size: few
DNA: TGTGCCAGCAGCTTGAACCCCGGGACAGAGGGAAACACCATATATTTT
CDR3: CASSLNPGTEGNTIYF

D: TRBD2
V: TRBV20-1
J: TRBJ2-7
size: many
DNA: TGCAGTGCTAGGCGGACTAGCTTACACGAGCAGTACTTC
CDR3: CSARRTSLHEQYF

D: NA
V: TRBV20-1
J: TRBJ1-4
size: NA
DNA: TGCAGTGCTAGGCCTCGGATAACTAATGAAAAACTGTTTTTT
CDR3: CSARPRITNEKLFF

D: NA
V: TRBV12-3/TRBV12-4
J: TRBJ1-2
size: many
DNA: TGTGCCAGCAGTTTTAAGGGTGGCTACACCTTC
CDR3: CASSFKGGYTF

D: TRBD2
V: TRBV12-3/TRBV12-4
J: TRBJ2-1
size: NA
DNA: TGTGCCAGCAGCGGGACTAGCGGGGGGGACTCGTTCTTC
CDR3: CASSGTSGGDSFF

D: NA
V: TRBV7-9
J: TRBJ2-3
size: few
DNA: TGTGCCGGCAAAGCCCCCTCAGATACGCAGTATTTT
CDR3: CAGKAPSDTQYF

D: NA
V: TRBV2
J: TRBJ2-1
size: few
DNA: TGTGCCAGCAGTCACAGGGAAGGGTACAATGAGCAGTTCTTC
CDR3: CASSHREGYNEQFF

D: NA
V: TRBV20-1
J: TRBJ2-3
size: few
DNA: TGCAGTGCCGGCAGGAGCGGTTCCATCACAGATACGCAGTATTTT
CDR3: CSAGRSGSITDTQYF

D: TRBD1
V: TRBV19
J: TRBJ1-5
size: NA
DNA: TGTGCCAGTAGTATCGCAGGGGGACAGCCCCAGCATTTT
CDR3: CASSIAGGQPQHF

D: NA
V: TRBV10-1
J: TRBJ1-5
size: NA
DNA: TGCGCCAGCAGTGAGTGGGGGGTCTGGCCCCAGCATTTT
CDR3: CASSEWGVWPQHF

D: NA
V: TRBV4-3
J: TRBJ2-7
size: many
DNA: TGCGCCAGCAGCCAAGATCCCTCTAGTACCGAGCAGTACTTC
CDR3: CASSQDPSSTEQYF

D: NA
V: TRBV24-1
J: TRBJ2-3
size: few
DNA: TGTGCCACCAGGGATCGGACTGCGGATACGCAGTATTTT
CDR3: CATRDRTADTQYF

D: NA
V: TRBV25-1
J: TRBJ2-1
size: many
DNA: TGTGCCAGCAGTGATACAATCCGGGACTCGGGCAATGAGCAGTTCTTC
CDR3: CASSDTIRDSGNEQFF

D: NA
V: TRBV10-1
J: TRBJ2-3
size: few
DNA: TGCGCCAGCAGTGCAGGGAAAGGCACAGGTACGCAGTATTTT
CDR3: CASSAGKGTGTQYF

D: NA
V: TRBV10-2
J: TRBJ1-2
size: many
DNA: TGCGCCAGCAGGGCAGACACCTATGGCTACACCTTC
CDR3: CASRADTYGYTF

D: NA
V: TRBV6-6
J: TRBJ2-7
size: NA
DNA: TGCGCCAGCAGAGGGCCGGGTACGGTGTACGAGCAGTACTTC
CDR3: CASRGPGTVYEQYF

D: NA
V: TRBV5-1
J: TRBJ1-5
size: NA
DNA: TGCGCCAGCAGCGTCGGGGGCGGGGCAGGCAATCAGCCCCAGCATTTT
CDR3: CASSVGGGAGNQPQHF

D: NA
V: TRBV5-1
J: TRBJ2-3
size: few
DNA: TGCGCCAGCAGGAGACCCGGAGATACGCAGTATTTT
CDR3: CASRRPGDTQYF

D: TRBD1
V: TRBV28
J: TRBJ2-7
size: NA
DNA: TGTGCCAGCAGTACAACCCGACAGGGGGCGCGTACTAAGCAGTACTTC
CDR3: CASSTTRQGARTKQYF

D: TRBD2
V: TRBV13
J: TRBJ2-5
size: few
DNA: TGTGCCAGCAGCGATCCGACTAGCGGGGGAAAGACCCAGTACTTC
CDR3: CASSDPTSGGKTQYF

D: NA
V: TRBV12-3/TRBV12-4
J: TRBJ1-1
size: few
DNA: TGTGCCAGCAGGGATACCAGCGGGAACACTGAAGCTTTCTTT
CDR3: CASRDTSGNTEAFF

D: NA
V: TRBV2
J: TRBJ2-7
size: NA
DNA: TGTGCCAGCAGGCTAGGAGTGGGTTACGAGCAGTACTTC
CDR3: CASRLGVGYEQYF

D: NA
V: TRBV7-9
J: TRBJ2-1
size: many
DNA: TGTGCCAGCAGTCTGGCAGACAATGAGCAGTTCTTC
CDR3: CASSLADNEQFF

D: TRBD2
V: TRBV6-1
J: TRBJ2-3
size: few
DNA: TGTGCCAGCAGTGCCGGACTAGCGGGGGACACAGATACGCAGTATTTT
CDR3: CASSAGLAGDTDTQYF

D: TRBD2
V: TRBV7-2
J: TRBJ2-3
size: NA
DNA: TGTGCCAGCAATTTAGCGGGGCCTAGCACAGATACGCAGTATTTT
CDR3: CASNLAGPSTDTQYF

D: NA
V: TRBV5-1
J: TRBJ2-5
size: NA
DNA: TGCGCCAGTGGCACAGGGCTGGCTGAGACCCAGTACTTC
CDR3: CASGTGLAETQYF

D: TRBD1
V: TRBV5-1
J: TRBJ2-7
size: many
DNA: TGTGCCAGCAGCCCACGGACAGGTACCTACGAGCAGTACTTC
CDR3: CASSPRTGTYEQYF

D: NA
V: TRBV4-2
J: TRBJ1-6
size: NA
DNA: TGTGCCAGCAGCCAAGGTGAGGGGGTGGGATCACCCCTCCACTTT
CDR3: CASSQGEGVGSPLHF

D: TRBD2
V: TRBV5-1
J: TRBJ2-1
size: few
DNA: TGCGCCAGCAGCTCCAGACTAGCGGGGGGGCCCAATGAGCAGTTCTTC
CDR3: CASSSRLAGGPNEQFF

D: TRBD2
V: TRBV29-1
J: TRBJ2-3
size: few
DNA: TGCAGCGTCCACCTGCTCCTCGGACTAGCGGGGGACACGCAGTATTTT
CDR3: CSVHLLLGLAGDTQYF

D: NA
V: TRBV7-9
J: TRBJ1-2
size: NA
DNA: TGTGCCAGCAGCTTAGGATTAGACAGCGATGGCTACACCTTC
CDR3: CASSLGLDSDGYTF

D: NA
V: TRBV9
J: TRBJ2-1
size: few
DNA: TGTGCCAGCAGCGTATCGTGGGGGAAATCCAATGAGCAGTTCTTC
CDR3: CASSVSWGKSNEQFF